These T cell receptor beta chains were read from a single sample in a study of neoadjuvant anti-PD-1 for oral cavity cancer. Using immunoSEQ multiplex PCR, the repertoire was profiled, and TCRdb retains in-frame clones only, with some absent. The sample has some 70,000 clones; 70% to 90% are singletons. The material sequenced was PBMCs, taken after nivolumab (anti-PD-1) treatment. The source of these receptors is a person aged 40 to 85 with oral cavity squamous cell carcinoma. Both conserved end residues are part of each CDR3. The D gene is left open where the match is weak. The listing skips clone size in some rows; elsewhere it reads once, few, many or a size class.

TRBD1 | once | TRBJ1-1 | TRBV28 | CASTRTGRTEAFF | TGTGCCAGCACCCGGACAGGGCGGACTGAAGCTTTCTTT
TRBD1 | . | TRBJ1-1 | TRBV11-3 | CASSRDSTSEAFF | TGTGCCAGCAGCAGGGACAGTACATCTGAAGCTTTCTTT
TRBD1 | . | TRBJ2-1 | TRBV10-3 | CAIRSLGTGRDEQFF | TGTGCCATCAGGTCCCTCGGGACAGGGAGGGATGAGCAGTTCTTC
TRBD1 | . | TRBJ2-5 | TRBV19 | CASSSHGAGGEGETQYF | TGTGCCAGTAGTTCCCATGGGGCAGGGGGCGAAGGGGAGACCCAGTACTTC
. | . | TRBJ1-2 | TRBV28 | CASSLPPTNYGYTF | TGTGCCAGCAGTTTGCCTCCTACCAACTATGGCTACACCTTC
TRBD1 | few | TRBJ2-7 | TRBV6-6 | CASRGQLYEQYF | TGTGCCAGCAGGGGACAGCTATACGAGCAGTACTTC
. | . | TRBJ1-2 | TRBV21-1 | CASSNRETGGRGYTF | TGTGCCAGCAGCAATCGGGAGACAGGGGGCCGGGGCTACACCTTC
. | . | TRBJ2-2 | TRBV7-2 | CASSLAHLTGELFF | TGTGCCAGCAGCTTAGCGCACCTTACCGGGGAGCTGTTTTTT
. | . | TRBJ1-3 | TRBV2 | CARQGLGNTIYF | TGTGCCAGACAGGGACTTGGAAACACCATATATTTT
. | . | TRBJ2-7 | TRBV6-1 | CASISLQDSAYEQYF | TGTGCCAGCATCTCGCTACAGGACTCCGCCTACGAGCAGTACTTC
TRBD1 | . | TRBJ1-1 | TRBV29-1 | CSATGDTEAFF | TGCAGCGCCACAGGGGACACTGAAGCTTTCTTT